The 28 T cell receptor beta chains below come from one sample, sequenced in a study of metastatic and nonmetastatic thyroid tumors. With MiXCR, TCRdb reprocessed the PCR reads. Of about 21,000 clones listed, 18% are singletons. No patient had received any treatment before thyroid surgery. Sequenced material: blood. The receptors were gathered from a male donor with papillary thyroid cancer or a benign thyroid nodule (not recorded which). Some clones in this sample may be carry-over from other donors' samples.

Many counts were recorded for this clone. The rearrangement joins TRBV2 to TRBJ1-2; D ambiguous. V was cut by 11 bases and J by 4 bases, with 8 bases left in between. Germline CDR1 SNHLY, CDR2 FYNNEI. The CDR3 contains 10 residues. CDR3 sequence reads: CALVGYGYTF. The CDR3 bases are TGTGCCCTCGTAGGCTATGGCTACACCTTC.

This clone has a count of ten or more. The chain couples TRBV7-9 to TRBJ1-3, with D unresolved. Deletions cut 5 bases from V and 1 base from J, with 9 bases between. This CDR3 has 14 residues. CDR1 SEHNR and CDR2 FQNEAQ come from the germline V gene (reference sequence). For the CDR3, the DNA is TGTGCCAGCAGCCCCAGCGGGTCTGGAAACACCATATATTTT. This sequence encodes CASSPSGSGNTIYF.

This rearrangement joins TRBV20-1 to TRBJ2-2; D gene unclear. Trimming took 1 base from V and 5 from J, leaving 11 bases between them. This CDR3 has 14 residues. The germline V gene encodes CDR1 DFQATT and CDR2 SNEGSKA (reference sequence). The DNA of the CDR3 is TGCAGTGCTAGAGCGGTATTGGAGACCGGGGAGCTGTTTTTT. It codes for CSARAVLETGELFF.

About this clone: This clone may be a read error of a much larger clone one base away. V is TRBV5-6 and J is TRBJ2-5; tentatively, D is TRBD2 (6 bases). Germline V gives CDR1 SGHDT, CDR2 YYEEEE. Trimming removed 4 bases at V and 5 bases at J, with 18 bases between. The CDR3 has 15 amino acids. The CDR3 DNA reads TGTGCCAGCAGCAGAACGCGGGAACTCCGTGAGACCCAGTACTTC. This codes for CASSRTRELRETQYF.

This clone appeared once. The chain is built from TRBV9 and TRBJ2-1; the D gene is possibly TRBD1 (5 bases). Trimming pared 3 bases from V and 5 bases from J, leaving 12 bases between. CDR3 size: 14 residues. Germline V gene lookup returns CDR1 SGDLS and CDR2 YYNGEE. The CDR3 reads CASSAQQVDNEQFF. CDR3 DNA: TGTGCCAGCAGCGCGCAACAGGTAGACAATGAGCAGTTCTTC.

As regards this clone: Since a much larger clone is just one base distant, this may be a read error. The chain recombines TRBV4-1 with TRBJ2-3, with unresolved D. Trimming took off 5 bases at V and 6 bases at J, with 12 bases between the two ends. Looked up from germline, CDR1 is MGHRA and CDR2 is YSYEKL. CDR3 length: 13 residues. The CDR3 sequence: CASSTPLGDTQYF. CDR3 nucleotides: TGCGCCAGCAGCACGCCCTTGGGCGATACGCAGTATTTT.

By frequency in the sample, this clone is medium-sized. This chain connects TRBV19 to TRBJ2-7; D gene ambiguous. V was shortened by 5 bases and J by 0 bases, with 8 bases between the two germline ends. CDR1 and CDR2 (germline): LNHDA, SQIVND (reference sequence). The CDR3 runs 13 residues. The CDR3 nucleotides are TGTGCCAGTAGTTTCCAGGACTCCTACGAGCAGTACTTC. Residues: CASSFQDSYEQYF. The full variable domain, in which reference TRBV19 and TRBJ2-7 provide the parts outside the CDR3, is DGGITQSPKYLFRKEGQNVTLSCEQNLNHDAMYWYRQDPGQGLRLIYYSQIVNDFQKGDIAEGYSVSREKKESFPLTVTSAQKNPTAFYLCASSFQDSYEQYFGPGTRLTVT.

This clone is medium-sized by share. The rearrangement uses TRBV19 and TRBJ1-5; weak D call: TRBD1 (5 bases). V shed 6 bases and J shed 6 bases, with 21 bases lying between them. Germline V gene lookup returns CDR1 LNHDA and CDR2 SQIVND (reference sequence). CDR3 length equals 16 residues. The DNA for the CDR3 is TGTGCCAGTAGAAGCTCAGGGTTTAGCCCACGTCAGCCCCAGCATTTT. Amino acid sequence: CASRSSGFSPRQPQHF.

This clone was counted at least ten times. This chain connects TRBV12-3 or TRBV12-4 to TRBJ2-1, with TRBD2 as a possible D gene (6 bases). The CDR3 covers 15 residues. V was trimmed by 3 bases and J by 0 bases, leaving 9 bases between them. The CDR3 DNA follows: TGTGCCAGCAGTTTTGCGGGAACCTCCTACAATGAGCAGTTCTTC. Its translation: CASSFAGTSYNEQFF.

This clone is large (0.1 to 1%) within its sample. CDR3 coding DNA: TGCAGTGCTAGAGGGACAGGGGACACCGGGGAGCTGTTTTTT. Its protein product is CSARGTGDTGELFF. The chain combines TRBV20-1 with TRBJ2-2; 9 positions match TRBD1. The CDR3 is 14 amino acids. Germline CDR1 reads DFQATT; CDR2 reads SNEGSKA (reference sequence). The ends lost 1 base at V and 3 bases at J; junction bases unmatched: 0.

The chain uses TRBV20-1 and TRBJ2-7; 7 bases line up with TRBD1. There are 16 residues in the CDR3. Germline values: CDR1 DFQATT, CDR2 SNEGSKA (reference sequence). V lost 2 bases to trimming and J lost 2 bases; unmatched junction nucleotides: 12. This CDR3 reads CSARIPIRQGTYEQYF. For the CDR3, the DNA is TGCAGTGCTAGAATCCCCATTAGACAGGGCACCTACGAGCAGTACTTC.

This clone was recorded many times. The J gene is TRBJ2-5, the V gene TRBV6-1; the D gene is possibly TRBD1 (6 bases). CDR1 is MNHNS and CDR2 is SASEGT in the germline V gene. The CDR3 sequence is 15 residues long. Trimming removed 4 bases from V and 5 bases from J, with 17 bases in between. Here the CDR3 DNA reads TGTGCCAGCAGTGTCCATCAGGGGTCACGGGAGACCCAGTACTTC. Protein product: CASSVHQGSRETQYF.

By sample fraction, this clone is medium-sized. V gene TRBV30 combines with J gene TRBJ1-4; D may be TRBD1 (6 bases). The CDR3 has 12 amino acids. CDR1 GTSNPN and CDR2 SVGIG come from the germline V gene (reference sequence). V was trimmed by 3 bases and J by 8 bases, leaving 10 bases between them. The CDR3 DNA reads as TGTGCCTGGAGACAGGGACGAGAAAAACTGTTTTTT. Its protein product is CAWRQGREKLFF.

The genes are TRBV11-2 and TRBJ2-7, with TRBD2 matching over 10 bases. The CDR3 sequence is 14 residues long. Trimming removed 5 bases from V and 3 bases from J; junction bases left unmatched: 4. The germline V gene encodes CDR1 SGHAT and CDR2 FQNNGV. The CDR3 nucleotides are TGTGCCAGCAGCCAACTAGCGGGAATCTACGAGCAGTACTTC. Protein product: CASSQLAGIYEQYF.

This clone was seen more than once but under ten times. For the CDR3, the DNA is TGTGCCAGCAGCCGGACACAGGGTGGACGAAACACCATATATTTT. Its translation is CASSRTQGGRNTIYF. The V call is TRBV28, the J call TRBJ1-3; perhaps TRBD1 as D (6 bases). This CDR3 contains 15 residues. The ends were cut back, 6 bases at V and 5 bases at J, with 17 bases in the middle. Germline loops: CDR1 MDHEN, CDR2 SYDVKM.

A remark on this clone: The identical CDR3 is also encoded by other nucleotide sequences in the sample. This chain links TRBV11-1 with TRBJ2-1; 9 nucleotides agree with TRBD2. The trim removed 2 bases at V and 4 bases at J, leaving 6 bases unmatched. Germline V gives CDR1 SGHAT, CDR2 FQDESV (reference sequence). This CDR3 has 16 residues. The CDR3 DNA reads TGTGCCAGCAGCTTATTTCTAGCGGGGTCTTACAATGAGCAGTTCTTC. Translating it yields CASSLFLAGSYNEQFF.

Ten or more counts support this clone. The CDR3 DNA is TGCGGGGCGGACCCTAGCACAGATACGCAGTATTTT. Protein sequence: CGADPSTDTQYF. V and J are TRBV29-1 and TRBJ2-3, with a weak D call TRBD1 (5 bases). The CDR3 loop spans 12 amino acids. Germline CDR1 is SQVTM and CDR2 is ANQGSEA.

This clone occurred many times. The CDR3 loop is CASSTPGQGDEAFF. In DNA, the CDR3 is TGTGCCAGCAGCACCCCGGGACAGGGGGATGAAGCTTTCTTT. The chain couples TRBV11-3 to TRBJ1-1, with 11 nucleotides matching TRBD1. Germline values: CDR1 SGHNT, CDR2 YENEEA. With V trimmed by 5 bases and J by 7 bases, 6 bases remained unmatched. The CDR3 is made up of 14 amino acids.

Many counts were recorded for this clone. The chain couples TRBV20-1 to TRBJ1-1; D is undetermined. The V end was cut by 0 bases, the J end by 4 bases, with 9 bases between. Germline values: CDR1 DFQATT, CDR2 SNEGSKA (reference sequence). The CDR3 has 13 amino acids. The CDR3: CSARDLRLTEAFF. In DNA, the CDR3 is TGCAGTGCTAGAGATCTCCGTCTCACTGAAGCTTTCTTT.

The chain links TRBV10-3 to TRBJ2-3; either TRBD1 or TRBD2 may supply D (5 bases each). V was pared by 6 bases and J by 3 bases, with 16 bases between. The CDR3 sequence is 15 residues long. CDR1 is ENHRY, CDR2 SYGVKD, per germline. The CDR3 DNA follows: TGTGCCATCAGAGCAGAGGGGATTCCGACAGATACGCAGTATTTT. This translates into CAIRAEGIPTDTQYF.

On this clone: A much larger clone differs by one base, so this may be a read error. The V gene is TRBV5-4, the J gene TRBJ1-3; D unresolved. This CDR3 has 13 residues. V was clipped by 0 bases and J by 7 bases, with 8 bases between them. Germline V CDR1 and CDR2: SGHNT, YYREEE (reference sequence). CDR3 DNA sequence: TGTGCCAGCAGCTTGGCCCCCGAGAACACCATATATTTT. Translation gives CASSLAPENTIYF.

In its sample, this clone was seen many times. The rearrangement joins TRBV7-9 to TRBJ1-1; 8 positions agree with TRBD1. This CDR3 has 13 residues. The V gene end was trimmed by 11 bases and the J gene end by 7 bases; junction bases not matched to a gene: 12. The germline V gene has CDR1 SEHNR and CDR2 FQNEAQ (reference sequence). The CDR3 reads CAADDRGVDEAFF. The CDR3 DNA is TGTGCCGCCGACGACAGGGGAGTCGATGAAGCTTTCTTT.

A remark on this clone: One end of the junction fails to match germline, which may point to a read error. V and J are TRBV5-1 and TRBJ2-5, with 12 bases fitting TRBD2. The CDR3 loop spans 18 amino acids. Germline V gives CDR1 SGHRS, CDR2 YFSETQ. CDR3 in amino acids: CASSLSSSGRARGETKYF. The CDR3 bases are TGCGCCAGCAGCCTGAGTTCTAGCGGGAGGGCCAGGGGAGAGACCAAGTACTTC.

This clone was counted many times. The DNA for the CDR3 is TGTGCCAGCAGCTTAGGCAGCTCCTACGAGCAGTACTTC. This codes for CASSLGSSYEQYF. J is TRBJ2-7 and V is TRBV5-6; D is unresolved. Germline CDR1 reads SGHDT; CDR2 reads YYEEEE. CDR3 size: 13 residues. V was cut by 2 bases and J by 0 bases, with 6 bases left in between.

This clone appeared many times. Likely a read error: the CDR3 ends without its conserved phenylalanine or tryptophan. The DNA is omitted, as the CDR3 cannot be located on it reliably, and the CDR3 follows TCRdb's listing. The CDR3: CASSQGWETRQSPL. This chain links TRBV4-2 with TRBJ2-1; no check of the table's D call, TRBD2, against the DNA was made. CDR1 LGHNA and CDR2 YNFKEQ come from the germline V gene. The CDR3 is 14 residues long, counting both termini.

Notes on this clone: One end of the junction does not line up with germline, which may come from a read error. V usage is TRBV2 and J usage is TRBJ1-6; D unresolved. This CDR3 has 14 amino acids. The germline V gene has CDR1 SNHLY and CDR2 FYNNEI. The CDR3 nucleotides read TGTGCCGGCAGTGGGTCAGGCGATAATTCACCCCTCCACTTT. It is translated as CAGSGSGDNSPLHF.

This clone has a count of ten or more. The chain joins TRBV11-1 to TRBJ2-7, with 8 positions matching TRBD2. J gave up 2 bases and V 4 bases, and 7 bases lay outside the gene matches. Germline loops: CDR1 SGHAT, CDR2 FQDESV (reference sequence). The CDR3 totals 15 residues. CDR3 coding DNA: TGTGCCAGCAGCTCCCCGGGAGGGCTCGCCTACGAGCAGTACTTC. It yields the protein CASSSPGGLAYEQYF.

This clone was recorded many times. At one boundary the junction diverges from the germline segment, which might be a read error. This chain connects TRBV28 to TRBJ2-1, with a weak D call TRBD2 (6 bases). Germline CDR1 reads MDHEN; CDR2 reads SYDVKM. CDR3 length: 12 amino acids. The CDR3 protein is CASSLPPTSRIF. For the CDR3, the DNA is TGTGCCAGCAGTCTCCCCCCGACTAGTAGGATCTTC.